These 27 T cell receptor beta chains share one sample of origin, sequenced in a study of cytomegalovirus exposure and HLA in healthy donors. The PCR had 60 Vbeta and 13 Jbeta primers. Produced via immunoSEQ multiplex PCR; TCRdb's table is partial and in-frame only. The sample contains 170,000 or so clones, 70% to 85% of which appear only once. Sequences were obtained from PBMCs. These receptors all stem from a woman aged 25 to 39 in good health and CMV-seropositive.

The rearrangement links TRBV28 to TRBJ2-6; perhaps TRBD2 as D (5 bases). This CDR3 comprises 13 residues. Trimming left V 8 bases short and J 0 bases short, with 5 bases between. Per germline, CDR1 MDHEN and CDR2 SYDVKM. The CDR3: CASRGSGANVLTF. The CDR3 DNA reads TGTGCCAGCCGGGGCTCTGGGGCCAACGTCCTGACTTTC. Combining the CDR3 with reference TRBV28 and TRBJ2-6 gives the whole variable domain DVKVTQSSRYLVKRTGEKVFLECVQDMDHENMFWYRQDPGLGLRLIYFSYDVKMKEKGDIPEGYSVSREKKERFSLILESASTNQTSMYLCASRGSGANVLTFGAGSRLTVL.

This clone was seen once. V usage is TRBV5-4 and J usage is TRBJ1-2, with TRBD1 matching 8 bases. The CDR3 runs to 14 residues. Germline V gene data show CDR1 as SGHNT and CDR2 as YYREEE (reference sequence). The trim removed 4 bases at V and 4 bases at J, leaving 6 bases unmatched. The CDR3 sequence is CASSARTGTYGYTF. The CDR3, as DNA: TGTGCCAGCAGCGCCAGGACAGGGACCTATGGCTACACCTTC.

The gene calls are TRBV2 and TRBJ2-5; D is unclear. The CDR3 sequence is 12 residues long. Germline CDR1 reads SNHLY; CDR2 reads FYNNEI. Trimming removed 7 bases at V and 0 bases at J, with 6 bases between. Here the CDR3 reads CASNDNQETQYF. CDR3 nucleotides: TGTGCCAGCAATGACAACCAAGAGACCCAGTACTTC.

Remarks on this clone: Germline and junction disagree at one end, which may indicate a read error. The rearrangement links TRBV5-1 to TRBJ2-1; no definite D call. The CDR3 covers 12 residues. Per germline, CDR1 SGHRS and CDR2 YFSETQ. The CDR3: CASSLGRDPLVF. The CDR3 DNA reads TGCGCCAGCAGCTTGGGCCGCGACCCCCTAGTCTTC.

The CDR3 region has the DNA TGTGCCAGCAGCCAAGATCGAGAGGGGAGGAGCAATCAGCCCCAGCATTTT. Amino acids: CASSQDREGRSNQPQHF. The J gene is TRBJ1-5, the V gene TRBV4-2; tentatively, D is TRBD1 (5 bases). V lost 0 bases and J lost 1, with 13 bases in between. Germline V gene lookup returns CDR1 LGHNA and CDR2 YNFKEQ. The CDR3 totals 17 residues.

The rearrangement links TRBV30 to TRBJ1-2; D perhaps matches TRBD1 (5 bases). This CDR3 has 12 residues. V was clipped by 4 bases and J by 8 bases, with 14 bases between them. Germline assignment: CDR1 GTSNPN and CDR2 SVGIG (reference sequence). This CDR3 is CAWTRAIVGYTF. CDR3 DNA sequence: TGTGCCTGGACCAGGGCAATCGTAGGCTACACCTTC.

This chain uses TRBV6-1 with TRBJ2-7, with 7 bases fitting TRBD2. CDR3 size: 16 residues. From germline, CDR1 is MNHNS and CDR2 SASEGT. V lost 4 bases, J lost 3 bases, and 12 bases stayed unmatched. The CDR3, as DNA: TGTGCCAGCAGTGCGAGGGGTGGGAGGGCCCTCTACGAGCAGTACTTC. Translation gives CASSARGGRALYEQYF.

This clone appeared a single time. J is TRBJ2-1 and V is TRBV6-1; D is undetermined. CDR3 size: 15 residues. V dropped 7 bases and J dropped 5 bases, with 18 bases sitting between them. Looked up from germline, CDR1 is MNHNS and CDR2 is SASEGT. As DNA, the CDR3 is TGTGCCAGCATCATCCCATGGGCAGGAAACAATGAGCAGTTCTTC. Its translation: CASIIPWAGNNEQFF.

This clone was picked up many times. The V call is TRBV5-5, the J call TRBJ2-7, with TRBD2 as a possible D gene (5 bases). CDR3 length: 15 residues. Trimming cost V 4 bases and J 9 bases, with 23 bases left between them. Germline CDR1 and CDR2: SGHKS and YYEKEE (reference sequence). In DNA, the CDR3 is TGTGCCAGCAGCGCTTACTTGACGGGGAGTTGGGGGCAGTACTTC. It yields the protein CASSAYLTGSWGQYF.

This chain connects TRBV7-8 to TRBJ1-5; 8 bases agree with TRBD1. The germline gives CDR1 SGHVS, CDR2 FQNEAQ. This CDR3 has 15 amino acids. Unmatched junction bases numbered 6, after V lost 1 base and J lost 7 bases. As DNA, the CDR3 is TGTGCCAGCAGCTTAGGGACAGGGATCGGGCAGCCCCAGCATTTT. Encoded protein: CASSLGTGIGQPQHF.

J is TRBJ1-5 and V is TRBV6-1; D might be TRBD1 (5 bases). The V gene lost 11 bases and the J gene lost 4 bases, with 15 bases spanning the gap. Germline CDR1 is MNHNS and CDR2 is SASEGT. The CDR3 covers 13 residues. The CDR3 region is CASLGRGNQPQHF. In DNA, the CDR3 is TGTGCCTCCCTTGGTAGGGGAAATCAGCCCCAGCATTTT.

The chain employs TRBV11-2 and TRBJ2-1, with D perhaps TRBD2 (6 bases). This CDR3 is 14 amino acids long. V was trimmed by 5 bases and J by 10 bases, leaving 18 bases between them. The V gene's germline CDR1 is SGHAT and CDR2 FQNNGV. Here the CDR3 DNA reads TGTGCCAGCAGCGTAGCAACGGGAGAGTGGGAGCAGTTCTTC. Protein sequence: CASSVATGEWEQFF.

The rearrangement uses TRBV7-8 and TRBJ2-1; 9 bases are a match to TRBD2. V lost 2 bases to trimming and J lost 15 bases; unmatched junction nucleotides: 5. Germline V gene lookup returns CDR1 SGHVS and CDR2 FQNEAQ. CDR3 size: 12 residues. The DNA for the CDR3 is TGTGCCAGCAGCTTATCAGCGGGAGGTCTGTTCTTC. This encodes CASSLSAGGLFF.

The rearrangement links TRBV7-2 to TRBJ1-1; D uncertain. The germline V gene has CDR1 SGHTA and CDR2 FQGNSA. The CDR3 extends over 13 amino acids. V was trimmed by 2 bases and J by 11 bases, leaving 15 bases between them. The chain's CDR3 is CASSLPLLRGAFF. Written as DNA, the CDR3 is TGTGCCAGCAGCTTACCTCTGCTGCGAGGGGCTTTCTTT.

V gene TRBV27 combines with J gene TRBJ1-2, with 11 bases fitting TRBD1. CDR1 and CDR2 from the germline V gene are MNHEY and SMNVEV (reference sequence). J was trimmed by 5 bases and V by 6 bases; bases with no gene match: 5. CDR3 length: 14 amino acids. The CDR3 sequence: CASRGDRGKYGYTF. CDR3 in DNA: TGTGCCAGCAGGGGGGACAGGGGGAAGTATGGCTACACCTTC.

The chain combines TRBV21-1 with TRBJ2-1; no check of the table's D call, TRBD2, against the DNA was made. TRBV21-1 is shown as a pseudogene. There are 16 residues in the CDR3. In DNA form, the CDR3 reads TGTGCCAGCAGCAAAGAGCAAAGCGGGAGGGCCACTGAGCAGTTCTTC. Its protein is CASSKEQSGRATEQFF.

V usage is TRBV11-3 and J usage is TRBJ2-3; TRBD1 agrees at 7 bases. This CDR3 region has 14 residues. V was pared by 7 bases and J by 2 bases, with 6 bases of the junction left unmatched. Germline V gives CDR1 SGHNT, CDR2 YENEEA. CDR3: CASIRDRDTDTQYF. CDR3 in DNA: TGTGCCAGCATCCGGGACAGAGACACAGATACGCAGTATTTT.

This rearrangement joins TRBV7-8 to TRBJ2-5; 8 positions match TRBD2. The CDR3 runs to 14 residues. The V gene end was trimmed by 5 bases and the J gene end by 4 bases; junction bases not matched to a gene: 6. CDR1 is SGHVS, CDR2 FQNEAQ, per germline. The CDR3 DNA follows: TGTGCCAGCAGCCCTGGGACTAGGCGAGAGACCCAGTACTTC. It codes for CASSPGTRRETQYF.

In this sample, this clone turned up a few times. This rearrangement joins TRBV27 to TRBJ2-5, with TRBD2 matching 13 bases. The J segment lost 4 bases and the V segment lost 2 bases, leaving 1 base of the junction unmatched. The CDR3 covers 15 residues. Germline V gene data show CDR1 as MNHEY and CDR2 as SMNVEV (reference sequence). The CDR3 DNA reads TGTGCCAGCAGTTTAGGGACTAGCGGGACAGAGACCCAGTACTTC. It is translated as CASSLGTSGTETQYF.

This sequence joins TRBV5-1 and TRBJ1-5, with 11 bases matching TRBD1. The trim removed 4 bases at V and 7 bases at J, leaving 16 bases unmatched. This CDR3 spans 18 amino acids. CDR1 and CDR2 from the germline V gene are SGHRS and YFSETQ. In DNA, the CDR3 is TGCGCCAGCAGCACACAAGGACAGGGGGCCCCTAAAGGGCAGCCCCAGCATTTT. It codes for CASSTQGQGAPKGQPQHF.

The V call is TRBV2, the J call TRBJ2-5; possibly TRBD1 for D (7 bases). Germline-derived CDR1 and CDR2 are SNHLY and FYNNEI. With 4 bases removed from V and 4 bases from J, the gap between germline ends came to 19 bases. This CDR3 comprises 16 residues. The CDR3 protein is CASSAGQGGFIETQYF. The CDR3 DNA reads as TGTGCCAGCAGTGCAGGGCAGGGGGGTTTTATAGAGACCCAGTACTTC.

The rearrangement links TRBV7-9 to TRBJ1-5; possible D gene TRBD1, 5 bases. V dropped 4 bases and J dropped 6 bases, with 10 bases sitting between them. The germline gives CDR1 SEHNR, CDR2 FQNEAQ (reference sequence). This CDR3 comprises 13 residues. The CDR3 coding sequence is TGTGCCAGCAGCTCTACGGGGGGTCAGCCCCAGCATTTT. Encoded protein: CASSSTGGQPQHF.

The chain is built from TRBV11-2 and TRBJ2-7; D perhaps matches TRBD2 (6 bases). Deletions cut 0 bases from V and 0 bases from J, with 15 bases between. Looked up from germline, CDR1 is SGHAT and CDR2 is FQNNGV. The CDR3 has 17 amino acids. In nucleotides, the CDR3 is TGTGCCAGCAGCTTAGACAGTGGGACTCAGTTCTCCTACGAGCAGTACTTC. It yields the protein CASSLDSGTQFSYEQYF. The variable domain in full, completed from reference TRBV11-2 and TRBJ2-7, reads EAGVAQSPRYKIIEKRQSVAFWCNPISGHATLYWYQQILGQGPKLLIQFQNNGVVDDSQLPKDRFSAERLKGVDSTLKIQPAKLEDSAVYLCASSLDSGTQFSYEQYFGPGTRLTVT.

The gene calls are TRBV27 and TRBJ2-3; a weak D match, TRBD2 (7 bases). The ends were cut back, 5 bases at V and 6 bases at J, with 18 bases in the middle. The CDR3 has 15 amino acids. CDR1 and CDR2 from the germline V gene are MNHEY and SMNVEV (reference sequence). The CDR3 loop is CASSNRGGFLDTQYF. CDR3 in DNA: TGTGCCAGCAGTAATAGGGGGGGCTTCTTGGATACGCAGTATTTT.

V gene TRBV7-8 combines with J gene TRBJ2-2, with 8 bases lining up with TRBD2. V gave up 2 bases and J gave up 6 bases; unmatched junction bases: 5. There are 15 residues in the CDR3. CDR1 is SGHVS, CDR2 FQNEAQ, per germline. This CDR3 is CASSLPGTRSGELFF. In DNA form, the CDR3 reads TGTGCCAGCAGCTTACCCGGGACTAGGTCCGGGGAGCTGTTTTTT.

This chain links TRBV27 with TRBJ2-3; D not certain. There are 15 residues in the CDR3. Looked up from germline, CDR1 is MNHEY and CDR2 is SMNVEV (reference sequence). V was clipped by 1 base and J by 5 bases, with 13 bases between them. The CDR3 nucleotides read TGTGCCAGCAGTTTATTCCGGAGTGGTGTAGATACGCAGTATTTT. Translation: CASSLFRSGVDTQYF.

About this clone: The junction departs from the called germline gene at one end, perhaps through a read error. The rearrangement links TRBV4-1 to TRBJ1-5; D uncertain. CDR3 length equals 15 residues. Germline-derived CDR1 and CDR2 are MGHRA and YSYEKL. The CDR3 is CVSSQERVGNQPQHF. DNA of the CDR3: TGCGTCAGCAGCCAAGAGAGGGTCGGCAATCAGCCCCAGCATTTT.